The TCR beta chain under discussion was sequenced for a study of Graves' ophthalmopathy and Graves' hyperthyroidism. General study findings and limits: A classifier, a 13-signature model, separated ophthalmopathy from stable hyperthyroidism with about 87% sensitivity and approximately 80% specificity. Blood contained most expanded thyroid clonotypes exceeding 0.001 frequency.

CDR3 size: 12 residues. Trimming pared 6 bases from V and 9 bases from J, leaving 14 bases between. Germline V gives CDR1 LNHDA, CDR2 SQIVND (reference sequence). Certain patients, namely those with other autoimmune diseases, uncontrolled infections, pregnancy or lactation, were excluded. The PBMCs had their origin in more than 9.5 ml of fresh peripheral blood. The TCR beta CDR3 regions underwent amplification from RNA transcripts. HTBI-primed RT-PCR formed the first round, and a multiplex PCR formed the second. TCRdb fed the multiplex PCR reads into MiXCR, producing one record per CDR3 protein. In the table there are over 500,000 distinct CDR3 sequences, 20% to 25% of which are singletons. This clonotype was detected ten times or more. Its antigen is not known.

This chain connects TRBV19 to TRBJ1-1, with TRBD1 as a possible D gene (6 bases). The source material was peripheral blood. The receptor was derived from a woman aged 18-29 years with stable Graves' hyperthyroidism. Some clones in this sample may be carry-over from other donors' samples. CDR3 DNA sequence: TGTGCCAGTAGGTTGGGGGGCATACAAGCTTTCTTT. Amino acid sequence: CASRLGGIQAFF.